This TCR beta chain was captured by sequencing in a study of blood T cells in healthy people across ages. Sample-barcoded 5' priming and a J-beta primer mix drove a second PCR of roughly 7 to 11 cycles. In TCRdb, the 5' RACE reads were re-called with MiXCR into one record per CDR3 protein. This sample has over a million distinct CDR3 sequences, with around 42% found just once. Comment on this clonotype: At one end, the junction sequence differs from germline, possibly due to a read error.

Samples each had at least 5 micrograms of total RNA extracted. The CDR3 has 16 residues. Per germline, CDR1 SGHAT and CDR2 FQNNGV. This receptor was identified in a woman aged 18-30 years in good health. The sequencing input was blood. This chain uses TRBV11-2 with TRBJ1-3; TRBD1 might be the D (5 bases). CDR3 coding DNA: TGTGCCAGCAGCTTAGTGAGGGGAGGCGCTGGGAACACCATATATTTT. Translation: CASSLVRGGAGNTIYF.